This entry concerns a single T cell receptor beta chain. Its antigen is currently unknown. The entry originates in a study of T cell responses to AZD1222 COVID-19 vaccine. Assay used: immunoSEQ multiplex PCR; TCRdb lists only in-frame clones, some missing. This repertoire shows 150,000 to 200,000 clones, approximately 87% found once; its top ten account for under 3.5%. Study-level points and caveats: Spike-specific TCR breadth and depth went up after people got two AZD1222 doses. Among the donors, most were white British and more were female, and clonal diversity was possibly underestimated.

Germline lookup yields CDR1 SGHKS and CDR2 YYEKEE (reference sequence). The CDR3 loop spans 17 amino acids. V gave up 4 bases and J gave up 2 bases, with 19 bases separating them. This receptor was identified in an adult in good health. The V call is TRBV5-5, the J call TRBJ2-1; D is undetermined. Material: peripheral blood, obtained on day 0 of MenACWY control vaccination. CDR3 bases: TGTGCCAGCAGCACCCCCGAGATAGGGCTAACCTACAATGAGCAGTTCTTC. Translation: CASSTPEIGLTYNEQFF.